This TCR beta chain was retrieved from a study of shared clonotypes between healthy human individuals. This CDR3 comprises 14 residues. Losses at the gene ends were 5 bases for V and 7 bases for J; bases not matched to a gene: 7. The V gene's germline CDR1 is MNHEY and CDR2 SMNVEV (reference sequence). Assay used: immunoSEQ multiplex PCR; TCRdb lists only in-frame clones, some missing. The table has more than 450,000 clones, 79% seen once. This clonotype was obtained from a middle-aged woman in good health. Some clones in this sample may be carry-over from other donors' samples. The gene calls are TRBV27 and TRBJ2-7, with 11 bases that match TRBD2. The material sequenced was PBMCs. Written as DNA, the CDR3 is TGTGCCAGCAGTCAACTAGCGGGAGTTGGGGAGCAGTACTTC. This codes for CASSQLAGVGEQYF.